The 3 T cell receptor beta chains presented below share a single source sample, sequenced in a study of T cell responses to AZD1222 COVID-19 vaccine. Data came from immunoSEQ multiplex PCR; TCRdb stores just in-frame clones and leaves some out. The sample yields some 120,000 clones, approximately 84% seen once. The sequencing used peripheral blood, collected on day 0 of AZD1222 vaccination. The origin of the receptors is an adult in good health.

This chain connects TRBV4-1 to TRBJ2-2; possible D gene TRBD1, 5 bases. Germline V gives CDR1 MGHRA, CDR2 YSYEKL. This CDR3 has 18 amino acids. The V and J ends lost 1 base and 5 bases respectively, with 20 bases between them. The CDR3 reads CASSQGPYQGASTGELFF. As DNA, the CDR3 is TGCGCCAGCAGCCAAGGGCCCTACCAGGGTGCGAGTACCGGGGAGCTGTTTTTT.

The chain uses TRBV27 and TRBJ2-7, with TRBD1 identical over 9 bases. The CDR3 has 15 residues. Germline-derived CDR1 and CDR2 are MNHEY and SMNVEV (reference sequence). Unmatched junction bases numbered 12, after V lost 9 bases and J lost 3 bases. CDR3: CASKGLGTGFYEQYF. For the CDR3, the DNA is TGTGCCAGTAAAGGACTCGGGACAGGGTTCTACGAGCAGTACTTC.

The rearrangement uses TRBV29-1 and TRBJ2-2; no definite D call. CDR1 is SQVTM, CDR2 ANQGSEA, per germline. Trimming left V 6 bases short and J 3 bases short, with 11 bases between. This CDR3 contains 13 residues. CDR3 coding DNA: TGCAGCGTCGATCCCACAGACACCGGGGAGCTGTTTTTT. Translation gives CSVDPTDTGELFF.